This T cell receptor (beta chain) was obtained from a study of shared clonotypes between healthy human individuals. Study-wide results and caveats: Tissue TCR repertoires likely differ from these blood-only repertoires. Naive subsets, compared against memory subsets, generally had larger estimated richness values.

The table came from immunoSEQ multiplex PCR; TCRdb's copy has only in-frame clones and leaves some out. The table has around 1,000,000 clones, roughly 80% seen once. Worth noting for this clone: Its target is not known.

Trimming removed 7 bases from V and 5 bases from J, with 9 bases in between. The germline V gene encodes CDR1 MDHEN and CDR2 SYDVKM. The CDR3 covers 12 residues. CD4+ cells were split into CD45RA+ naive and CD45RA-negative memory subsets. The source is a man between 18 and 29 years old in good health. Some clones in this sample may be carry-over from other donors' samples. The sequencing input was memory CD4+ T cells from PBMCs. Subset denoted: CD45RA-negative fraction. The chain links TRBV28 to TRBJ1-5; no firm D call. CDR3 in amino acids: CASNLYYQPQHF. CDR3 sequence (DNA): TGTGCCAGCAATCTTTATTATCAGCCCCAGCATTTT.